These 31 T cell receptor beta chains were sequenced from one sample in a study of CD8 T cells in Susac syndrome. Random-hexamer reverse transcription was applied to about 0.5 to 1 ug RNA. Each CDR3 protein gets one entry after TCRdb re-called the immunoSEQ multiplex PCR reads with MiXCR. Of 150,000 to 200,000 distinct CDR3 sequences listed, roughly 95% were seen once; the top ten hold 0.15% to 0.2%. The specimen sequenced was CD8+ T cells from PBMCs. The receptors were sampled from a human donor with multiple sclerosis.

In its sample, this clonotype was seen once. The V and J genes are TRBV27 and TRBJ2-7; 7 nucleotides line up with TRBD2. The CDR3 length is 14 residues. Germline values: CDR1 MNHEY, CDR2 SMNVEV (reference sequence). V shed 3 bases and J 0 bases; nucleotides not matched to a gene: 2. The CDR3 reads CASSFGGTSYEQYF. The CDR3 DNA reads as TGTGCCAGCAGTTTCGGGGGGACCTCCTACGAGCAGTACTTC.

The chain recombines TRBV7-8 with TRBJ1-1; D is perhaps TRBD1 (6 bases). V was clipped by 5 bases and J by 1 base, with 14 bases between them. Germline V gene data show CDR1 as SGHVS and CDR2 as FQNEAQ. This CDR3 spans 15 amino acids. The CDR3 DNA is TGTGCCAGCAGCCACCCCGGGACAACGAACACTGAAGCTTTCTTT. Translation: CASSHPGTTNTEAFF.

V gene TRBV29-1 combines with J gene TRBJ2-2; no firm D call. The V and J ends lost 4 bases and 6 bases respectively, with 6 bases between them. Germline CDR1 and CDR2: SQVTM and ANQGSEA. The CDR3 loop spans 11 amino acids. The CDR3 sequence: CSVAQSGELFF. CDR3 nucleotides: TGCAGCGTTGCACAGTCCGGGGAGCTGTTTTTT.

The V gene is TRBV2, the J gene TRBJ1-6, with D unclear. Germline CDR1 SNHLY, CDR2 FYNNEI. The CDR3 sequence is 19 residues long. V shed 4 bases and J shed 0 bases, with 19 bases lying between them. CDR3: CASSGTASHESSYNSPLHF. DNA for the CDR3: TGTGCCAGCAGTGGAACAGCATCCCACGAGAGCTCCTATAATTCACCCCTCCACTTT.

The CDR3 reads CASFKGTPGTDTQYF. The CDR3 DNA follows: TGTGCCAGCTTTAAAGGGACCCCTGGCACAGATACGCAGTATTTT. The chain is built from TRBV28 and TRBJ2-3; D may match TRBD1 or TRBD2 (5 bases each). Trimming took 8 bases from V and 1 from J, leaving 16 bases between them. CDR3 length: 15 residues. Per the germline V gene, CDR1 is MDHEN and CDR2 is SYDVKM.

CDR3 sequence reads: CASRGETQYF. The CDR3 region has the DNA TGTGCCAGTAGGGGAGAGACCCAGTACTTC. The V and J genes are TRBV2 and TRBJ2-5, with D maybe TRBD1 (5 bases). The CDR3 runs 10 residues. V was cut by 9 bases and J by 4 bases, with 6 bases left in between. CDR1 is SNHLY and CDR2 is FYNNEI in the germline V gene.

The chain is built from TRBV6-2 or TRBV6-3 and TRBJ2-1; 7 bases align to TRBD2. Germline V gene data show CDR1 as MNHEY and CDR2 as SVGEGT. The CDR3 runs to 13 residues. With 6 bases clipped from V and 7 bases from J, the junction kept 6 bases outside the gene matches. The CDR3 nucleotides read TGTGCCAGCAGCCTCGGGAGGACGAATGAGCAGTTCTTC. Amino acid sequence: CASSLGRTNEQFF.

The chain combines TRBV23-1 with TRBJ2-1, with 10 nucleotides matching TRBD2. TRBV23-1 is designated an ORF whose function remains uncertain. The V segment lost 8 bases and the J segment 8 bases; nucleotides outside the gene matches: 9. This CDR3 is built from 14 residues. The CDR3 bases are TGCGCCAGCGCGAGCGGGAGGGCCTCCTATGAGCAGTTCTTC. Translating it yields CASASGRASYEQFF.

V and J are TRBV28 and TRBJ2-3; D not resolved. Germline V gives CDR1 MDHEN, CDR2 SYDVKM. This CDR3 has 14 residues. Trimming took off 6 bases at V and 4 bases at J, with 14 bases between the two ends. The CDR3 sequence: CASRDPRAADTQYF. The CDR3, as DNA: TGTGCCAGCAGGGACCCCCGAGCCGCAGATACGCAGTATTTT.

This sequence joins TRBV5-1 and TRBJ2-3; TRBD2 aligns across 12 bases. Germline-derived CDR1 and CDR2 are SGHRS and YFSETQ. The length of the CDR3 is 14 residues. The V and J ends lost 6 bases and 6 bases, in that order; junction bases with no gene match: 5. CDR3 loop: CASNLAGGLDTQYF. CDR3 DNA: TGCGCCAGCAACCTAGCGGGAGGGCTGGATACGCAGTATTTT.

The chain uses TRBV29-1 and TRBJ1-1, with 8 nucleotides matching TRBD1. Germline assignment: CDR1 SQVTM and CDR2 ANQGSEA. The V gene end was trimmed by 4 bases and the J gene end by 5 bases; junction bases not matched to a gene: 6. CDR3 size: 13 residues. CDR3 region: CSVGPGQETEAFF. The CDR3 DNA sequence: TGCAGCGTTGGACCGGGACAGGAAACTGAAGCTTTCTTT. The whole variable domain, filled in from reference TRBV29-1 and TRBJ1-1, reads SAVISQKPSRDICQRGTSLTIQCQVDSQVTMMFWYRQQPGQSLTLIATANQGSEATYESGFVIDKFPISRPNLTFSTLTVSNMSPEDSSIYLCSVGPGQETEAFFGQGTRLTVV.

The chain links TRBV9 to TRBJ2-6, with D hard to call. Germline assignment: CDR1 SGDLS and CDR2 YYNGEE. This CDR3 has 15 amino acids. Deletions cut 4 bases from V and 3 bases from J, with 11 bases between. In DNA form, the CDR3 reads TGTGCCAGCAGCCTAGAGCCACTTGGGGCCAACGTCCTGACTTTC. This codes for CASSLEPLGANVLTF.

The chain uses TRBV2 and TRBJ1-2, with TRBD1 identical over 8 bases. The CDR3 has 12 residues. Losses at the gene ends were 8 bases for V and 3 bases for J; bases not matched to a gene: 2. The germline V gene has CDR1 SNHLY and CDR2 FYNNEI. CDR3 in amino acids: CASGDRHYGYTF. The CDR3, as DNA: TGTGCCAGCGGGGACAGGCACTATGGCTACACCTTC.

This chain connects TRBV7-9 to TRBJ2-5, with D possibly being TRBD2 (6 bases). CDR3 length: 15 residues. Germline CDR1 SEHNR, CDR2 FQNEAQ (reference sequence). V lost 6 bases, J lost 4 bases, and 18 bases lay in between. CDR3 DNA: TGTGCCAGCAGGGGAACTAGCCGGGGAGTAGAGACCCAGTACTTC. This encodes CASRGTSRGVETQYF.

V and J are TRBV29-1 and TRBJ2-1; D unresolved. The CDR3 has 15 residues. Trimming took off 7 bases at V and 2 bases at J, with 18 bases between the two ends. Germline-derived CDR1 and CDR2 are SQVTM and ANQGSEA. This CDR3 reads CSAYVRVGTYNEQFF. CDR3 coding DNA: TGCAGCGCATACGTAAGAGTGGGTACCTACAATGAGCAGTTCTTC.

The gene calls are TRBV15 and TRBJ2-7; D remains ambiguous. The germline V gene has CDR1 LNHNV and CDR2 YYDKDF (reference sequence). V lost 1 base and J 0 bases, leaving 13 bases between the germline ends. CDR3 length equals 16 residues. CDR3 DNA: TGTGCCACCAGCAGAGGCTTTGCGACCAGCTCCTACGAGCAGTACTTC. Its protein product is CATSRGFATSSYEQYF.

The chain couples TRBV5-6 to TRBJ2-1; the D is unclear. The CDR3 extends over 17 amino acids. V lost 0 bases, J lost 8 bases, and 21 bases lay in between. Per the germline V gene, CDR1 is SGHDT and CDR2 is YYEEEE. The CDR3: CASSLVGFSTLAHEQFF. The CDR3, as DNA: TGTGCCAGCAGCTTGGTGGGGTTCTCCACCTTGGCTCATGAGCAGTTCTTC. Full variable domain (remainder filled in from reference TRBV5-6 and TRBJ2-1): DAGVTQSPTHLIKTRGQQVTLRCSPKSGHDTVSWYQQALGQGPQFIFQYYEEEERQRGNFPDRFSGHQFPNYSSELNVNALLLGDSALYLCASSLVGFSTLAHEQFFGPGTRLTVL.

The sample holds one count of this clonotype. This chain links TRBV13 with TRBJ1-2; D call uncertain. The ends were cut back, 5 bases at V and 8 bases at J, with 9 bases in the middle. CDR1 is PRHDT and CDR2 is FYEKMQ in the germline V gene (reference sequence). The CDR3 totals 11 residues. CDR3 nucleotides: TGTGCCAGCAGCCCGAAGAGGGGCTACACCTTC. The encoded protein is CASSPKRGYTF. Drawing the rest from reference TRBV13 and TRBJ1-2, the complete variable domain is AAGVIQSPRHLIKEKRETATLKCYPIPRHDTVYWYQQGPGQDPQFLISFYEKMQSDKGSIPDRFSAQQFSDYHSELNMSSLELGDSALYFCASSPKRGYTFGSGTRLTVV.

The gene calls are TRBV29-1 and TRBJ2-1; 13 nucleotides match TRBD2. This CDR3 has 17 amino acids. Germline V gene data show CDR1 as SQVTM and CDR2 as ANQGSEA. Trimming removed 3 bases from V and 1 base from J; junction bases left unmatched: 6. The CDR3 loop is CSVEGLAGFVSYNEQFF. CDR3 DNA: TGCAGCGTTGAGGGACTAGCGGGATTCGTGTCCTACAATGAGCAGTTCTTC.

This rearrangement joins TRBV15 to TRBJ2-1, with 9 bases fitting TRBD2. Germline V lookup: CDR1 LNHNV, CDR2 YYDKDF (reference sequence). V lost 1 base and J lost 8; bases outside the gene matches: 9. The CDR3 loop spans 16 amino acids. In DNA, the CDR3 is TGTGCCACCAGCAGAGTAGGTAGCGGGGGAGGGGATGAGCAGTTCTTC. Protein sequence: CATSRVGSGGGDEQFF.

The chain combines TRBV13 with TRBJ2-3; D perhaps matches TRBD2 (7 bases). Germline CDR1 and CDR2: PRHDT and FYEKMQ (reference sequence). The V and J ends lost 4 bases and 1 base respectively, with 18 bases between them. The CDR3 is 17 residues long. The CDR3 reads CASSSAGASGGTDTQYF. In DNA form, the CDR3 reads TGTGCCAGCAGCTCCGCGGGGGCTAGCGGAGGCACAGATACGCAGTATTTT.

This chain uses TRBV27 with TRBJ2-7; D is uncertain. CDR3 length equals 15 residues. Trimming took 4 bases from V and 2 from J, leaving 15 bases between them. Germline assignment: CDR1 MNHEY and CDR2 SMNVEV (reference sequence). The CDR3 sequence is CASSYLDRLAYEQYF. The DNA for the CDR3 is TGTGCCAGCAGTTACCTGGACCGGTTGGCCTACGAGCAGTACTTC.

The genes are TRBV2 and TRBJ2-1, with TRBD2 matching over 8 bases. J was trimmed by 8 bases and V by 0 bases; bases with no gene match: 0. The CDR3 has 13 residues. Germline V gives CDR1 SNHLY, CDR2 FYNNEI. The CDR3 DNA sequence: TGTGCCAGCAGTGAAGCGCGGGGGGATGAGCAGTTCTTC. It translates to CASSEARGDEQFF. Supplemented by reference TRBV2 and TRBJ2-1, the full variable domain reads EPEVTQTPSHQVTQMGQEVILRCVPISNHLYFYWYRQILGQKVEFLVSFYNNEISEKSEIFDDQFSVERPDGSNFTLKIRSTKLEDSAMYFCASSEARGDEQFFGPGTRLTVL.

The chain combines TRBV29-1 with TRBJ1-1, with 11 bases that match TRBD1. CDR3 length: 15 residues. The junction had 7 bases not matched to a gene; V was cut back by 4 bases and J by 3 bases. Germline CDR1 SQVTM, CDR2 ANQGSEA. CDR3 coding DNA: TGCAGCGTTGTACTTCCGGGACAGGGGGACACTGAAGCTTTCTTT. This codes for CSVVLPGQGDTEAFF.

This chain joins TRBV27 and TRBJ1-5; no clear D gene. Trimming stripped 4 bases from V and 2 bases from J, with 12 bases between. The V gene's germline CDR1 is MNHEY and CDR2 SMNVEV (reference sequence). The CDR3 runs 15 residues. CDR3 bases: TGTGCCAGCAGTTCCCTGCGGCAGCGCAATCAGCCCCAGCATTTT. Translation gives CASSSLRQRNQPQHF.

The chain employs TRBV2 and TRBJ1-3, with no clear D. This CDR3 spans 14 amino acids. Trimming took off 7 bases at V and 0 bases at J, with 10 bases between the two ends. CDR1 and CDR2 from the germline V gene are SNHLY and FYNNEI. CDR3 nucleotide sequence: TGTGCCAGCAAATTGCCAAGCTCTGGAAACACCATATATTTT. This sequence encodes CASKLPSSGNTIYF. The whole variable domain, remainder taken from reference TRBV2 and TRBJ1-3, is EPEVTQTPSHQVTQMGQEVILRCVPISNHLYFYWYRQILGQKVEFLVSFYNNEISEKSEIFDDQFSVERPDGSNFTLKIRSTKLEDSAMYFCASKLPSSGNTIYFGEGSWLTVV.

The chain links TRBV28 to TRBJ2-4, with 9 bases matching TRBD1. Germline trimming cut 4 bases from V and 5 bases from J; bases unmatched to any gene: 15. The CDR3 covers 18 residues. Germline CDR1 MDHEN, CDR2 SYDVKM. The CDR3 nucleotides are TGTGCCAGCAGTTACCCTTCCGGGACAGGGTTGGGGGAAAACATTCAGTACTTC. Its protein is CASSYPSGTGLGENIQYF.

The chain carries TRBV7-3 and TRBJ2-1; D gene unclear. Per germline, CDR1 SGHTA and CDR2 FQGTGA. V gave up 5 bases and J gave up 9 bases, with 17 bases separating them. This CDR3 comprises 14 residues. Here the CDR3 reads CASSPQAPAAEQFF. The CDR3 DNA is TGTGCCAGCAGCCCCCAGGCCCCGGCGGCTGAGCAGTTCTTC.

The V gene is TRBV12-3 or TRBV12-4, the J gene TRBJ2-1, with TRBD1 as a possible D gene (6 bases). V was shortened by 2 bases and J by 2 bases, with 10 bases between the two germline ends. CDR3 length: 15 amino acids. Written as DNA, the CDR3 is TGTGCCAGCAGTTTATTTGCAGGGGCCTACAATGAGCAGTTCTTC. This gives the protein CASSLFAGAYNEQFF.

The chain combines TRBV7-9 with TRBJ2-7; D is unclear. The CDR3 runs to 12 residues. V shed 1 base and J shed 5 bases, with 6 bases lying between them. CDR1 and CDR2 (germline): SEHNR, FQNEAQ (reference sequence). This CDR3 reads CASSLDGDEQYF. The CDR3 DNA sequence: TGTGCCAGCAGCTTAGATGGGGACGAGCAGTACTTC.

This chain connects TRBV4-1 to TRBJ2-7, with D possibly TRBD2 on 6 matching bases. This CDR3 is 13 amino acids long. The germline V gene has CDR1 MGHRA and CDR2 YSYEKL. Trimming cost V 1 base and J 6 bases, with 10 bases left between them. Written as DNA, the CDR3 is TGCGCCAGCAGCCAAGTCGGGAGCTCCGAGCAGTACTTC. Amino acid sequence: CASSQVGSSEQYF.